This T cell receptor beta chain appears in the sequencing data of a study of human T cells and chemical hapten exposure. Turning to the study itself: Sensitization used 2% DPC on roughly 2 cm by roughly 2 cm upper inner arm skin. Across the whole study, which lasted 20 to 30 weeks, patients were given diphenylcyclopropenone on the scalp once a week.

V lost 1 base to trimming and J lost 6 bases, with 9 bases between them. This CDR3 comprises 13 residues. Germline V gene lookup returns CDR1 LGHDT and CDR2 YNNKEL (reference sequence). Details on this clonotype: What it binds is not known.

General study points: No shift was seen in TCRs above 1 in 1000 frequency with DPC sensitization. Significantly more large CDR3 similarity clusters were formed by expanded TCRs than by controls.

TCRdb fed the RACE reads into MiXCR, producing one record per CDR3 protein. This sample has roughly 89,000 distinct CDR3 sequences, with 11% found just once. Time point specified: patch test 3, about 24 weeks after DPC sensitization. Treatment here: therapeutic diphenylcyclopropenone sensitization with weekly scalp DPC. This TCR came from a woman in her twenties or thirties with alopecia areata. Some clones in this sample may be carry-over from other donors' samples. The rearrangement joins TRBV3-1 to TRBJ1-2; D remains ambiguous. The specimen was whole blood, collected in connection with sensitization to the hapten diphenylcyclopropenone (DPC). CDR3 amino acids: CASSQGQINGYTF. The CDR3 DNA sequence: TGTGCCAGCAGCCAAGGACAAATAAATGGCTACACCTTC.